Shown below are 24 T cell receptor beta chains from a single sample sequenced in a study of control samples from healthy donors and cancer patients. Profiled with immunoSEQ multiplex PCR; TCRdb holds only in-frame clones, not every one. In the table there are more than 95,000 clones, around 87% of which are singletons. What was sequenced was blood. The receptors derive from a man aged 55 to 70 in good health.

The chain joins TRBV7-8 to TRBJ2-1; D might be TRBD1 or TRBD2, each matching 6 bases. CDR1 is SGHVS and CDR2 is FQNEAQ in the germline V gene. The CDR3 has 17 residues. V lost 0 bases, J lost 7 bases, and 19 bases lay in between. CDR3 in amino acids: CASSLASTGVGRNEQFF. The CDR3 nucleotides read TGTGCCAGCAGCTTAGCCTCGACAGGCGTAGGGAGGAATGAGCAGTTCTTC.

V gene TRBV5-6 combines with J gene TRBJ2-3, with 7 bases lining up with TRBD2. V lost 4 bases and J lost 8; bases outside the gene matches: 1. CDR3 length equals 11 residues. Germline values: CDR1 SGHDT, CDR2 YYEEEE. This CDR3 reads CASSPGGTQYF. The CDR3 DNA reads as TGTGCCAGCAGCCCGGGGGGTACGCAGTATTTT.

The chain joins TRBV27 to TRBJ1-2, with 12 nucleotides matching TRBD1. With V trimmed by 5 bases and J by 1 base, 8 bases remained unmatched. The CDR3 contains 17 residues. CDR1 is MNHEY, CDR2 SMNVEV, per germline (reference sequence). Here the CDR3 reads CASSRSGTGGSNYGYTF. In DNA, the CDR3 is TGTGCCAGCAGTCGCTCCGGGACAGGGGGCAGTAACTATGGCTACACCTTC.

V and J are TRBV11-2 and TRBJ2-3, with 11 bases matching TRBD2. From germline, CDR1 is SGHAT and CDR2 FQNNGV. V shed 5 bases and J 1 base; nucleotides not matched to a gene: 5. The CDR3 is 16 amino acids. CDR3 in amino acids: CASSTLAGGRTDTQYF. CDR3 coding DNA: TGTGCCAGCAGCACCTTAGCGGGGGGGCGCACAGATACGCAGTATTTT. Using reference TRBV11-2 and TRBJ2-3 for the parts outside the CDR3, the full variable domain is EAGVAQSPRYKIIEKRQSVAFWCNPISGHATLYWYQQILGQGPKLLIQFQNNGVVDDSQLPKDRFSAERLKGVDSTLKIQPAKLEDSAVYLCASSTLAGGRTDTQYFGPGTRLTVL.

CDR3 sequence (DNA): TGTGCCAGTAGTATAGGCGGGACAGAGAAACTGTTTTTT. It translates to CASSIGGTEKLFF. This rearrangement joins TRBV19 to TRBJ1-4; TRBD1 matches at 7 bases. The V and J ends lost 1 base and 11 bases, in that order; junction bases with no gene match: 4. Germline V gives CDR1 LNHDA, CDR2 SQIVND (reference sequence). This CDR3 region has 13 residues.

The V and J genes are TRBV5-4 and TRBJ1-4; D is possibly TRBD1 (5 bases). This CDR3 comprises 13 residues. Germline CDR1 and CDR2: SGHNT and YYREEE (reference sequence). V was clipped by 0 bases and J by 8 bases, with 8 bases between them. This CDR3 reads CASSLVQGEKLFF. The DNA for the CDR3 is TGTGCCAGCAGCTTGGTGCAGGGCGAAAAACTGTTTTTT. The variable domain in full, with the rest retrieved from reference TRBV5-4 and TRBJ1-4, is ETGVTQSPTHLIKTRGQQVTLRCSSQSGHNTVSWYQQALGQGPQFIFQYYREEENGRGNFPPRFSGLQFPNYSSELNVNALELDDSALYLCASSLVQGEKLFFGSGTQLSVL.

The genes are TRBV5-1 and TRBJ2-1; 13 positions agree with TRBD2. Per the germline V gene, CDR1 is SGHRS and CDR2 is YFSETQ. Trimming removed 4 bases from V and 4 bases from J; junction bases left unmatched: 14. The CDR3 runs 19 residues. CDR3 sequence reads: CASSPGLAGTLSTYNEQFF. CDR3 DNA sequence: TGCGCCAGCAGCCCGGGACTAGCGGGGACTCTCTCTACTTACAATGAGCAGTTCTTC.

The CDR3 coding sequence is TGCGCCAGCAGCTTGGTTCACAGGGTGGTTTACACAGATACGCAGTATTTT. Translating it yields CASSLVHRVVYTDTQYF. This chain uses TRBV5-1 with TRBJ2-3; a possible D gene is TRBD1 (6 bases). CDR1 SGHRS and CDR2 YFSETQ come from the germline V gene. The CDR3 is made up of 17 amino acids. The V end was cut by 0 bases, the J end by 2 bases, with 16 bases between.

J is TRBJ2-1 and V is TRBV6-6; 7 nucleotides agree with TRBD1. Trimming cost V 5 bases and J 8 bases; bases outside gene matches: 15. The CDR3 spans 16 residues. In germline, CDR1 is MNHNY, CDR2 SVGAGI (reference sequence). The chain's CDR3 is CASSPDRSTPIDEQFF. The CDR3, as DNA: TGTGCCAGCAGTCCGGACAGGTCCACCCCCATCGATGAGCAGTTCTTC.

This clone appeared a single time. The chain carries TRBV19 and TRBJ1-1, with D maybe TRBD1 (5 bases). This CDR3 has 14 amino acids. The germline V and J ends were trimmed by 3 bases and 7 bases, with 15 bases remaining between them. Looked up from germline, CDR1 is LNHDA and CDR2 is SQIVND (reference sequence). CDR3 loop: CASSIPGLLLEAFF. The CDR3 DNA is TGTGCCAGTAGTATCCCGGGACTTCTACTTGAAGCTTTCTTT.

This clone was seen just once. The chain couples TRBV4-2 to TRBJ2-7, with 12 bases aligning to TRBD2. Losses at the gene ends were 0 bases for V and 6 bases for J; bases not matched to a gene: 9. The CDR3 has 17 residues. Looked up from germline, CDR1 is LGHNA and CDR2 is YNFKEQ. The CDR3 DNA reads TGTGCCAGCAGCCAAGATCTAGCGGGGGGGTCCGCTGGCGAGCAGTACTTC. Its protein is CASSQDLAGGSAGEQYF.

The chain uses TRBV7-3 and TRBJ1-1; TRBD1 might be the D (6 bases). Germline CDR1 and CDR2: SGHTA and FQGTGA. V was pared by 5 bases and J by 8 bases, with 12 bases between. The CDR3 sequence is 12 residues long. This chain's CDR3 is CASSPNRVEAFF. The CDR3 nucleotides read TGTGCCAGCAGCCCCAACAGGGTGGAAGCTTTCTTT. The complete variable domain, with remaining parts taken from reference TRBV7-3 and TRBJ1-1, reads GAGVSQTPSNKVTEKGKYVELRCDPISGHTALYWYRQSLGQGPEFLIYFQGTGAADDSGLPNDRFFAVRPEGSVSTLKIQRTERGDSAVYLCASSPNRVEAFFGQGTRLTVV.

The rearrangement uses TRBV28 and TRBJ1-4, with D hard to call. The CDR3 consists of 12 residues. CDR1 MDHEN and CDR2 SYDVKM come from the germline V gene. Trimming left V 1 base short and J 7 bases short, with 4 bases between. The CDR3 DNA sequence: TGTGCCAGCAGTTTATTAGCTGAAAAACTGTTTTTT. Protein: CASSLLAEKLFF. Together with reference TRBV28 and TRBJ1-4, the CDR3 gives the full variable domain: DVKVTQSSRYLVKRTGEKVFLECVQDMDHENMFWYRQDPGLGLRLIYFSYDVKMKEKGDIPEGYSVSREKKERFSLILESASTNQTSMYLCASSLLAEKLFFGSGTQLSVL.

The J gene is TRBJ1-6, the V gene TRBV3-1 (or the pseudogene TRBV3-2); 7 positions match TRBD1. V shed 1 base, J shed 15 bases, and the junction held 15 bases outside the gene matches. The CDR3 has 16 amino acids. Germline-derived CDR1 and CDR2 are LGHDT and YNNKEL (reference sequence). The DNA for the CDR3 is TGTGCCAGCAGCCAAGTGAGGGCAGGGGGGACCTCAGGCCTCCACTTT. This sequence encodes CASSQVRAGGTSGLHF.

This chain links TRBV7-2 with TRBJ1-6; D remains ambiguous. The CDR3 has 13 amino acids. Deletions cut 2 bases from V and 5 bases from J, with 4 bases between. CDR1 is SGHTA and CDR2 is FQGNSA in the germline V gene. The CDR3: CASSLRNNSPLHF. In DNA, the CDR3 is TGTGCCAGCAGCTTAAGAAATAATTCACCCCTCCACTTT.

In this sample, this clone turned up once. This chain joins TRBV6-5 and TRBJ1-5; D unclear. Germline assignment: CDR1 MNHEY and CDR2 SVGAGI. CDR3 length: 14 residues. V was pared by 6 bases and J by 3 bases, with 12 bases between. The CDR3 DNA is TGTGCCAGCAGGCTAGCGGGATTCAATCAGCCCCAGCATTTT. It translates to CASRLAGFNQPQHF.

CDR3 DNA sequence: TGTGCCAGCAGCATACCAAATAGCAATCAGCCCCAGCATTTT. This gives the protein CASSIPNSNQPQHF. The chain has TRBV2 and TRBJ1-5; D is undetermined. Germline CDR1 and CDR2: SNHLY and FYNNEI. The CDR3 is 14 amino acids. Between the trimmed V and J ends, which lost 6 bases and 0 bases, there was a span of 9 bases.

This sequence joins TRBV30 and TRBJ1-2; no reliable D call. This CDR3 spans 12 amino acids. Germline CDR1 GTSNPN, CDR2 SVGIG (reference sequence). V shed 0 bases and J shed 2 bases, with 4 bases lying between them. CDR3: CAWSVLNYGYTF. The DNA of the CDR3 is TGTGCCTGGAGTGTACTCAACTATGGCTACACCTTC.

The CDR3: CAWSLQDNQPQHF. The CDR3 bases are TGTGCCTGGAGTTTGCAGGACAATCAGCCCCAGCATTTT. The rearrangement joins TRBV30 to TRBJ1-5; D ambiguous. The germline V gene encodes CDR1 GTSNPN and CDR2 SVGIG (reference sequence). Trimming removed 2 bases at V and 3 bases at J, with 8 bases between. The CDR3 contains 13 residues.

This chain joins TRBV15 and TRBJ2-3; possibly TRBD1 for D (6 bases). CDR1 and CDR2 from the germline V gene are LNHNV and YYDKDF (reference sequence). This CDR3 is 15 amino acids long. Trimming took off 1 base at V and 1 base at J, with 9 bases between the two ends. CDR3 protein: CATSRGAGGTDTQYF. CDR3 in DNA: TGTGCCACCAGCAGAGGAGCAGGGGGCACAGATACGCAGTATTTT.

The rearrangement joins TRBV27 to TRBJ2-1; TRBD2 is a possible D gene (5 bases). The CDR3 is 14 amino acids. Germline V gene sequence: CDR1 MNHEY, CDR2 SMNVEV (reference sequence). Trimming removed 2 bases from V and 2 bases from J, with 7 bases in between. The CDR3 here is CASSLGGTYNEQFF. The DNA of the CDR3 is TGTGCCAGCAGTTTAGGAGGTACCTACAATGAGCAGTTCTTC.

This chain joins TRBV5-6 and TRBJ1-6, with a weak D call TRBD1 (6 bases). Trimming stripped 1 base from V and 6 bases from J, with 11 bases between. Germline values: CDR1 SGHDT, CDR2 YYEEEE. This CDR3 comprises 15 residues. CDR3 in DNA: TGTGCCAGCAGCTTGTGGGGGGCCGGTAATTCACCCCTCCACTTT. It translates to CASSLWGAGNSPLHF.

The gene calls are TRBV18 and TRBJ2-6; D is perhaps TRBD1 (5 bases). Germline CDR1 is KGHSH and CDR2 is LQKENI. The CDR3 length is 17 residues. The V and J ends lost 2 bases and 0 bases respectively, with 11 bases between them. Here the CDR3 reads CASSPMGPNSGANVLTF. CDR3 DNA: TGTGCCAGCTCACCAATGGGGCCTAACTCTGGGGCCAACGTCCTGACTTTC.

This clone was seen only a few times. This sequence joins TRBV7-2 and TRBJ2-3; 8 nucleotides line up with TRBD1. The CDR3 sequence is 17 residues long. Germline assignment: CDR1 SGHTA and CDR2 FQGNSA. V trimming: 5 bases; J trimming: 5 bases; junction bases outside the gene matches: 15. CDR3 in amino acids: CASSPRGPDRVVDTQYF. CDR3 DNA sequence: TGTGCCAGCAGCCCTCGTGGCCCGGACAGGGTCGTAGATACGCAGTATTTT.